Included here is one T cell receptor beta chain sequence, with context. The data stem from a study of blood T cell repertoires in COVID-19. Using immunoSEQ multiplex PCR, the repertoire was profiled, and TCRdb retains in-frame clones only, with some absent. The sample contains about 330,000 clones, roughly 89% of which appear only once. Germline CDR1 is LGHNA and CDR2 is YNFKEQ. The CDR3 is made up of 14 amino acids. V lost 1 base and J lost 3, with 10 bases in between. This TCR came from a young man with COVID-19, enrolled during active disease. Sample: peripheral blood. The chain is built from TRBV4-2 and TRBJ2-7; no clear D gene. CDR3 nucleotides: TGTGCCAGCAGCCAAGGCCCGACGGGCTACGAGCAGTACTTC. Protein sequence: CASSQGPTGYEQYF.